These 8 T cell receptor beta chains share one sample of origin, sequenced in a study of control samples from healthy donors and cancer patients. TCRdb keeps only in-frame clones here, not all; method: immunoSEQ multiplex PCR. The sample lists about 120,000 clones; roughly 90% were seen once. The sample consisted of blood. These receptors originate from a man aged 50-60 years in good health.

The chain joins TRBV19 to TRBJ2-1; D might be TRBD1 or TRBD2, each matching 5 bases. Germline values: CDR1 LNHDA, CDR2 SQIVND (reference sequence). The CDR3 totals 17 residues. Trimming removed 0 bases at V and 6 bases at J, with 18 bases between. This CDR3 reads CASSIDPRGFRGNEQFF. DNA for the CDR3: TGTGCCAGTAGTATAGATCCTAGGGGATTCCGGGGCAATGAGCAGTTCTTC.

The chain couples TRBV6-2 or TRBV6-3 to TRBJ2-5; D uncertain. The germline V gene encodes CDR1 MNHEY and CDR2 SVGEGT. This CDR3 comprises 15 residues. V gave up 4 bases and J gave up 2 bases, with 14 bases separating them. In DNA form, the CDR3 reads TGTGCCAGCAGTTCCCCCCCAAGGGTACAAGAGACCCAGTACTTC. This sequence encodes CASSSPPRVQETQYF.

The chain has TRBV27 and TRBJ2-4; D remains unclear. The V end lost 4 bases, the J end lost 6 bases, and 7 bases lay between the germline ends. The CDR3 has 12 amino acids. In germline, CDR1 is MNHEY, CDR2 SMNVEV (reference sequence). The CDR3 DNA reads TGTGCCAGCAGTTCGGGCTTAAACATTCAGTACTTC. Translating gives CASSSGLNIQYF.

This chain uses TRBV7-2 with TRBJ2-1; D ambiguous. The ends were cut back, 1 base at V and 5 bases at J, with 9 bases in the middle. The CDR3 spans 14 residues. Germline CDR1 and CDR2: SGHTA and FQGNSA. The CDR3 loop is CASSLDSVHNEQFF. In DNA form, the CDR3 reads TGTGCCAGCAGCTTAGACAGCGTCCACAATGAGCAGTTCTTC.

The V call is TRBV7-6, the J call TRBJ1-6, with D possibly TRBD1 on 5 matching bases. Germline V gene sequence: CDR1 SGHVS, CDR2 FNYEAQ. Trimming pared 1 base from V and 9 bases from J, leaving 13 bases between. This CDR3 is built from 15 residues. This CDR3 is CASSLGRYGTSPLHF. The DNA for the CDR3 is TGTGCCAGCAGCTTAGGACGATATGGGACTTCACCCCTCCACTTT. Looking up the rest from reference TRBV7-6 and TRBJ1-6 gives the full variable domain: GAGVSQSPRYKVTKRGQDVALRCDPISGHVSLYWYRQALGQGPEFLTYFNYEAQQDKSGLPNDRFSAERPEGSISTLTIQRTEQRDSAMYRCASSLGRYGTSPLHFGNGTRLTVT.

The chain uses TRBV6-2 or TRBV6-3 and TRBJ2-5; possible D gene TRBD2, 6 bases. V was cut by 5 bases and J by 5 bases, with 12 bases left in between. Per germline, CDR1 MNHEY and CDR2 SVGEGT. The CDR3 loop spans 13 amino acids. In nucleotides, the CDR3 is TGTGCCAGCAGTCGTAGCGGCGGGGAGACCCAGTACTTC. As protein: CASSRSGGETQYF.

There are a few counts of this clone. The CDR3 region has the DNA TGTGCCACCAGCGAGCGGGGGGGTTACAATGAGCAGTTCTTC. Its protein product is CATSERGGYNEQFF. This sequence joins TRBV15 and TRBJ2-1, with 10 bases fitting TRBD2. Trimming removed 5 bases from V and 4 bases from J; junction bases left unmatched: 2. The CDR3 totals 14 residues. Germline loops: CDR1 LNHNV, CDR2 YYDKDF (reference sequence).

The genes are TRBV6-1 and TRBJ1-5; D is possibly TRBD1 (5 bases). Germline values: CDR1 MNHNS, CDR2 SASEGT. V was clipped by 0 bases and J by 5 bases, with 8 bases between them. The CDR3 length is 14 residues. The CDR3 loop reads CASSEAGRDQPQHF. The CDR3 bases are TGTGCCAGCAGTGAAGCGGGCAGGGATCAGCCCCAGCATTTT.